One sample yielded the 13 T cell receptor beta chains listed below, sequenced in a study of T cells in Graves' hyperthyroidism and ophthalmopathy. There were TCR beta CDR3 regions amplified from RNA transcripts. Using the HTBI primer set, a first-round RT-PCR was run on the TCR CDR3. MiXCR, applied by TCRdb to the multiplex PCR reads, yields one record per CDR3 protein. Seen here are hundreds of thousands of distinct CDR3 sequences, approximately 44% observed once, and the top ten hold 8% to 8.5%. Sequenced input: peripheral blood or thyroid tissue (not recorded which). These receptors all stem from a woman aged 18-29 years with Graves' hyperthyroidism.

The sample holds a few counts of this clonotype. Being one base from a much bigger clone, this may be a read error. The V call is TRBV7-2, the J call TRBJ2-5; no clear D gene. V was clipped by 2 bases and J by 2 bases, with 6 bases between them. In germline, CDR1 is SGHTA, CDR2 FQGNSA. The CDR3 consists of 13 residues. CDR3 in amino acids: CASSLRKQETQYF. The CDR3 bases are TGTGCCAGCAGCTTACGTAAACAAGAGACCCAGTACTTC. The whole variable domain, remainder taken from reference TRBV7-2 and TRBJ2-5, is GAGVSQSPSNKVTEKGKDVELRCDPISGHTALYWYRQSLGQGLEFLIYFQGNSAPDKSGLPSDRFSAERTGGSVSTLTIQRTQQEDSAVYLCASSLRKQETQYFGPGTRLLVL.

With respect to this clonotype: The junction shows a germline mismatch at one end, possibly a read error. The rearrangement joins TRBV29-1 to TRBJ1-1; 7 bases are a match to TRBD1. The CDR3 has 8 residues. Germline V gene sequence: CDR1 SQVTM, CDR2 ANQGSEA. CDR3 loop: CSVTGTLF. The CDR3 coding sequence is TGCAGCGTGACAGGGACACTCTTT.

This clonotype was detected ten times or more. The chain is built from TRBV29-1 and TRBJ1-5; D uncertain. Looked up from germline, CDR1 is SQVTM and CDR2 is ANQGSEA. Trimming cost V 4 bases and J 8 bases, with 12 bases left between them. There are 12 residues in the CDR3. The CDR3 region is CSVGGPLEPQHF. The CDR3 nucleotides read TGCAGCGTTGGAGGGCCTCTGGAGCCCCAGCATTTT.

Notes on this clonotype: The junction shows a germline mismatch at one end, possibly a read error. V is TRBV10-3 and J is TRBJ2-7; possible D gene TRBD1, 5 bases. Germline V lookup: CDR1 ENHRY, CDR2 SYGVKD. This CDR3 spans 14 amino acids. Written as DNA, the CDR3 is TGTGCCAGCAGTTTCCCTGGACAAACCTACGAGCAGTACTTC. Protein sequence: CASSFPGQTYEQYF.

With respect to this clonotype: Given a much more abundant clone one base away, this may be a read error. It is likely a read error, because the conserved phenylalanine at the end of the CDR3 is missing. The chain is built from TRBV7-9 and TRBJ1-1; weak D call: TRBD1 (6 bases). The CDR3 length is 13 residues. Germline V gene sequence: CDR1 SEHNR, CDR2 FQNEAQ (reference sequence). Trimming took 6 bases from V and 4 from J, leaving 12 bases between them. The CDR3 loop reads CASSEDSGTEAFL. The DNA for the CDR3 is TGTGCCAGCAGTGAGGACAGTGGCACTGAAGCTTTCCTT.

The DNA for the CDR3 is TGTGCCAGCAGCTCTTTGGACAGGCGCAAGGATGGGGCCAACGTCCTGACTTTC. Translated, it gives CASSSLDRRKDGANVLTF. The chain uses TRBV7-9 and TRBJ2-6; 7 nucleotides agree with TRBD1. The CDR3 is 18 amino acids. Unmatched junction bases numbered 12, after V lost 4 bases and J lost 3 bases. CDR1 SEHNR and CDR2 FQNEAQ come from the germline V gene (reference sequence).

This clonotype was counted many times. The chain couples TRBV2 to TRBJ2-7, with D possibly matching TRBD1 (5 bases). In germline, CDR1 is SNHLY, CDR2 FYNNEI. The CDR3 is 14 residues long. Between the trimmed V and J ends, which lost 0 bases and 0 bases, there was a span of 6 bases. CDR3 in amino acids: CASSEAQASYEQYF. CDR3 nucleotides: TGTGCCAGCAGTGAAGCACAGGCCTCCTACGAGCAGTACTTC.

The table lists this clonotype with a few counts. The V and J genes are TRBV5-1 and TRBJ1-1; no clear D gene. The CDR3 spans 14 residues. Trimming took 0 bases from V and 1 from J, leaving 7 bases between them. Germline assignment: CDR1 SGHRS and CDR2 YFSETQ. In DNA form, the CDR3 reads TGCGCCAGCAGCTTGGCCAATCAGAACACTGAAGCTTTCTTT. Translated, it gives CASSLANQNTEAFF.

Notes on this clonotype: This may be a read error, as it is one base from a much larger clone. V usage is TRBV7-9 and J usage is TRBJ2-7; D unresolved. Germline V gives CDR1 SEHNR, CDR2 FQNEAQ (reference sequence). The V end was cut by 5 bases, the J end by 0 bases, with 11 bases between. CDR3 length equals 14 residues. The CDR3 sequence: CASSPIWDSYEQYF. Written as DNA, the CDR3 is TGTGCCAGCAGCCCTATATGGGACTCCTACGAGCAGTACTTC.

The V gene is TRBV25-1, the J gene TRBJ2-6; 9 bases fit TRBD1. The J segment lost 6 bases and the V segment lost 0 bases, leaving 12 bases of the junction unmatched. The CDR3 runs 19 residues. Germline lookup yields CDR1 MGHDK and CDR2 SYGVNS. CDR3 bases: TGTGCCAGCAGTGAATACCTCAACAGGGGGCCGAGCCAGGCCAACGTCCTGACTTTC. It encodes CASSEYLNRGPSQANVLTF.

The CDR3 spells CASSPGVGRKETQYF. In nucleotides, the CDR3 is TGTGCCAGCAGTCCAGGGGTGGGCAGGAAAGAGACCCAGTACTTC. The gene calls are TRBV2 and TRBJ2-5; TRBD1 might be the D (6 bases). Trimming removed 5 bases at V and 3 bases at J, with 16 bases between. Germline CDR1 SNHLY, CDR2 FYNNEI. CDR3 length: 15 residues. The full variable domain, completed using reference TRBV2 and TRBJ2-5, is EPEVTQTPSHQVTQMGQEVILRCVPISNHLYFYWYRQILGQKVEFLVSFYNNEISEKSEIFDDQFSVERPDGSNFTLKIRSTKLEDSAMYFCASSPGVGRKETQYFGPGTRLLVL.

This clonotype was counted once. The chain has TRBV6-6 and TRBJ1-5; D ambiguous. V dropped 3 bases and J dropped 0 bases, with 12 bases sitting between them. The CDR3 is 16 residues long. The germline CDR1 and CDR2 sequences are MNHNY and SVGAGI (reference sequence). CDR3 nucleotides: TGTGCCAGCAGTTATGGAGGCAGAGATAGCAATCAGCCCCAGCATTTT. Translated: CASSYGGRDSNQPQHF.

The chain joins TRBV5-1 to TRBJ2-6; D possibly corresponds to TRBD2 (6 bases). Trimming removed 7 bases from V and 0 bases from J, with 8 bases in between. From germline, CDR1 is SGHRS and CDR2 YFSETQ. This CDR3 is built from 14 residues. CDR3 loop: CASDGGSGANVLTF. The DNA of the CDR3 is TGCGCCAGCGACGGGGGCTCTGGGGCCAACGTCCTGACTTTC. The whole variable domain, remainder taken from reference TRBV5-1 and TRBJ2-6, is KAGVTQTPRYLIKTRGQQVTLSCSPISGHRSVSWYQQTPGQGLQFLFEYFSETQRNKGNFPGRFSGRQFSNSRSEMNVSTLELGDSALYLCASDGGSGANVLTFGAGSRLTVL.